This T cell receptor beta chain was documented in a study of technical replicates of blood from several donors. Sequenced by immunoSEQ multiplex PCR; TCRdb stores in-frame clones only, minus some. This table holds approximately 73,000 clones, 85% to 95% found once. Trimming stripped 6 bases from V and 4 bases from J, with 10 bases between. Looked up from germline, CDR1 is MNHEY and CDR2 is SVGAGI. The CDR3 contains 13 residues. The rearrangement uses TRBV6-5 and TRBJ1-3; D is ambiguous. Sequencing was done on a sample of T cells isolated from PBMCs. The sequence derives from a human donor in good health. The CDR3 bases are TGTGCCAGCAGACAATCTTCGGGAAACACCATATATTTT. Translated: CASRQSSGNTIYF.